Shown below are 19 T cell receptor beta chains from a single sample sequenced in a study of vaccination effects on CD4 cells after COVID-19. Measured with immunoSEQ multiplex PCR; TCRdb has only the in-frame clones, and not every one. The sample carries around 41,000 clones, roughly four fifths recorded once. No antigens are known for them. Antigen-specific CD4+ T cell clonotypes were called by their expansion after viral peptide-pool culture in ViraFEST. The authors isolated CD4+ T cells after less than eleven days of culture. None of these healthy vaccinees had been infected with SARS-CoV-2 before vaccination. This material consisted of CD4+ T cells from PBMCs cultured with SARS-CoV-2 spike peptides, taken before COVID-19 vaccination. All receptors derive from a human donor who received a COVID-19 vaccine.

The chain links TRBV18 to TRBJ1-2; D possibly corresponds to TRBD1 (6 bases). This CDR3 has 14 residues. The germline V and J ends were trimmed by 3 bases and 3 bases, with 11 bases remaining between them. Germline CDR1 is KGHSH and CDR2 is LQKENI. The CDR3 region has the DNA TGTGCCAGCTCACCCCAACAGGGCGACTATGGCTACACCTTC. It codes for CASSPQQGDYGYTF.

The genes are TRBV6-5 and TRBJ2-2; D not certain. The CDR3 length is 14 residues. Germline V gives CDR1 MNHEY, CDR2 SVGAGI. Deletions cut 0 bases from V and 7 bases from J, with 9 bases between. The CDR3 DNA sequence: TGTGCCAGCAGTTACTCGAGTATTTTCGGGGAGCTGTTTTTT. Its translation is CASSYSSIFGELFF.

CDR3 sequence (DNA): TGTGCCACCAGCAGAGTAGCCGGGGCAGAAGAGACCCAGTACTTC. Protein: CATSRVAGAEETQYF. The genes are TRBV15 and TRBJ2-5; D may match TRBD1 or TRBD2 (5 bases each). The V and J ends lost 1 base and 3 bases respectively, with 12 bases between them. Germline V gives CDR1 LNHNV, CDR2 YYDKDF (reference sequence). This CDR3 has 15 residues.

The genes are TRBV6-2 or TRBV6-3 and TRBJ1-5, with 12 bases identical to TRBD1. CDR3 length: 17 residues. CDR1 is MNHEY and CDR2 is SVGEGT in the germline V gene. V lost 2 bases, J lost 2 bases, and 4 bases stayed unmatched. Here the CDR3 reads CASSYDGTGGRNQPQHF. CDR3 sequence (DNA): TGTGCCAGCAGTTACGATGGGACAGGGGGCCGCAATCAGCCCCAGCATTTT.

The V call is TRBV27, the J call TRBJ2-2; the match to TRBD2 covers 13 bases. The CDR3 extends over 17 amino acids. Germline V CDR1 and CDR2: MNHEY, SMNVEV (reference sequence). After removal of 4 bases from V and 6 bases from J, the junction contained 8 bases not matched to a gene. The CDR3 nucleotides are TGTGCCAGCAGTTCACTAGCGGGGGGGTTTGTAGCCGGGGAGCTGTTTTTT. Translated, it gives CASSSLAGGFVAGELFF.

The chain is built from TRBV6-4 and TRBJ1-2; the D is unclear. CDR3 length equals 17 residues. Trimming took 0 bases from V and 0 from J, leaving 14 bases between them. CDR1 and CDR2 (germline): MRHNA, SNTAGT. The CDR3 region has the DNA TGTGCCAGCAGTGACTCGAATTTTCCGGAAGCTAACTATGGCTACACCTTC. It yields the protein CASSDSNFPEANYGYTF.

The J gene is TRBJ1-2, the V gene TRBV23-1; D might be TRBD1 (5 bases). TRBV23-1 is an open reading frame whose function is uncertain. The CDR3 totals 14 residues. V lost 9 bases and J 1 base, leaving 15 bases between the germline ends. CDR3 loop: CASPDGGFNYGYTF. For the CDR3, the DNA is TGCGCCAGTCCCGACGGGGGTTTTAACTATGGCTACACCTTC.

This chain uses TRBV6-1 with TRBJ2-2, with TRBD2 as a possible D gene (7 bases). This CDR3 has 16 amino acids. Looked up from germline, CDR1 is MNHNS and CDR2 is SASEGT. Trimming left V 2 bases short and J 5 bases short, with 15 bases between. CDR3 sequence: CASSETAGANTGELFF. CDR3 nucleotide sequence: TGTGCCAGCAGTGAAACGGCGGGGGCTAATACCGGGGAGCTGTTTTTT.

CDR3 coding DNA: TGTGCCAGTAGAAATCCAAACCGACAGTCTAATTCACCCCTCCACTTT. This sequence encodes CASRNPNRQSNSPLHF. V gene TRBV19 combines with J gene TRBJ1-6; D may be TRBD1 (5 bases). The CDR3 extends over 16 amino acids. Per germline, CDR1 LNHDA and CDR2 SQIVND (reference sequence). V lost 6 bases and J 6 bases, leaving 18 bases between the germline ends.

The CDR3 spells CASSQQGGNIQYF. CDR3 nucleotide sequence: TGCGCCAGCAGCCAGCAGGGGGGAAACATTCAGTACTTC. The J gene is TRBJ2-4, the V gene TRBV5-1; D possibly corresponds to TRBD1 (7 bases). CDR1 and CDR2 from the germline V gene are SGHRS and YFSETQ. V was cut by 4 bases and J by 6 bases, with 11 bases left in between. The CDR3 is 13 residues long. Full variable domain (outside the CDR3, taken from reference TRBV5-1 and TRBJ2-4): KAGVTQTPRYLIKTRGQQVTLSCSPISGHRSVSWYQQTPGQGLQFLFEYFSETQRNKGNFPGRFSGRQFSNSRSEMNVSTLELGDSALYLCASSQQGGNIQYFGAGTRLSVL.

J is TRBJ2-3 and V is TRBV27, with TRBD1 identical over 10 bases. With V trimmed by 4 bases and J by 7 bases, 8 bases remained unmatched. There are 15 residues in the CDR3. Germline V gene data show CDR1 as MNHEY and CDR2 as SMNVEV (reference sequence). The CDR3 region is CASSSGQGGMHTQYF. The DNA of the CDR3 is TGTGCCAGCAGTTCCGGACAGGGGGGCATGCATACGCAGTATTTT.

V and J are TRBV11-2 and TRBJ2-5; the D gene is possibly TRBD2 (6 bases). The CDR3 sequence is 14 residues long. Trimming removed 2 bases from V and 4 bases from J, with 11 bases in between. Germline-derived CDR1 and CDR2 are SGHAT and FQNNGV. Here the CDR3 reads CASSLSAGRETQYF. The CDR3 DNA reads TGTGCCAGCAGCTTATCGGCGGGGAGAGAGACCCAGTACTTC.

This clone was counted between two and nine times. The chain uses TRBV2 and TRBJ2-2; a weak D match, TRBD2 (5 bases). V lost 6 bases, J lost 5 bases, and 16 bases lay in between. CDR1 and CDR2 (germline): SNHLY, FYNNEI. CDR3 length equals 15 residues. CDR3 region: CASSLGWPGTGELFF. DNA of the CDR3: TGTGCCAGCAGCCTGGGGTGGCCGGGGACCGGGGAGCTGTTTTTT. Supplemented by reference TRBV2 and TRBJ2-2, the full variable domain reads EPEVTQTPSHQVTQMGQEVILRCVPISNHLYFYWYRQILGQKVEFLVSFYNNEISEKSEIFDDQFSVERPDGSNFTLKIRSTKLEDSAMYFCASSLGWPGTGELFFGEGSRLTVL.

The chain couples TRBV5-1 to TRBJ1-2; TRBD1 matches 7 bases. The V segment lost 2 bases and the J segment 4 bases; nucleotides outside the gene matches: 2. This CDR3 is 13 amino acids long. The germline V gene encodes CDR1 SGHRS and CDR2 YFSETQ. The CDR3 protein is CASSLPGGYGYTF. The DNA of the CDR3 is TGCGCCAGCAGCTTACCAGGGGGCTATGGCTACACCTTC.

This clone occurred once. The rearrangement joins TRBV18 to TRBJ2-7, with no clear D. The germline V gene has CDR1 KGHSH and CDR2 LQKENI. V shed 6 bases and J shed 3 bases, with 12 bases lying between them. The CDR3 covers 13 residues. The CDR3, as DNA: TGTGCCAGCTCTCCGGGCCCTAACTACGAGCAGTACGTC. Translating gives CASSPGPNYEQYV.

This clone was seen more than once but under ten times. The CDR3 spells CASSDLRTDYGYTF. The CDR3 bases are TGTGCCAGCAGTGACTTACGGACGGACTATGGCTACACCTTC. The rearrangement joins TRBV2 to TRBJ1-2; D not certain. In germline, CDR1 is SNHLY, CDR2 FYNNEI. Trimming cost V 3 bases and J 3 bases, with 11 bases left between them. The CDR3 is 14 residues long.

The V gene is TRBV5-1, the J gene TRBJ2-5, with D unresolved. Germline CDR1 SGHRS, CDR2 YFSETQ. Trimming removed 4 bases at V and 6 bases at J, with 13 bases between. CDR3 length: 13 residues. The CDR3 here is CASSPFLVQTQYF. The CDR3 nucleotides read TGCGCCAGCAGCCCTTTTTTGGTCCAGACCCAGTACTTC.

This sequence joins TRBV27 and TRBJ2-1, with TRBD2 identical over 7 bases. CDR1 MNHEY and CDR2 SMNVEV come from the germline V gene (reference sequence). The V gene end was trimmed by 7 bases and the J gene end by 0 bases; junction bases not matched to a gene: 9. The CDR3 spans 16 residues. The CDR3: CASTRAGRGSYNEQFF. The DNA of the CDR3 is TGTGCCAGCACGAGGGCGGGGAGGGGCTCCTACAATGAGCAGTTCTTC.

This clone was recorded a few times. The V call is TRBV18, the J call TRBJ2-2, with TRBD2 as a possible D gene (6 bases). The CDR3 covers 16 residues. CDR1 KGHSH and CDR2 LQKENI come from the germline V gene. V lost 4 bases and J 6 bases, leaving 18 bases between the germline ends. The CDR3 region is CASSLSPGPGAGELFF. The CDR3 nucleotides read TGTGCCAGCTCACTGAGCCCGGGCCCGGGGGCCGGGGAGCTGTTTTTT.